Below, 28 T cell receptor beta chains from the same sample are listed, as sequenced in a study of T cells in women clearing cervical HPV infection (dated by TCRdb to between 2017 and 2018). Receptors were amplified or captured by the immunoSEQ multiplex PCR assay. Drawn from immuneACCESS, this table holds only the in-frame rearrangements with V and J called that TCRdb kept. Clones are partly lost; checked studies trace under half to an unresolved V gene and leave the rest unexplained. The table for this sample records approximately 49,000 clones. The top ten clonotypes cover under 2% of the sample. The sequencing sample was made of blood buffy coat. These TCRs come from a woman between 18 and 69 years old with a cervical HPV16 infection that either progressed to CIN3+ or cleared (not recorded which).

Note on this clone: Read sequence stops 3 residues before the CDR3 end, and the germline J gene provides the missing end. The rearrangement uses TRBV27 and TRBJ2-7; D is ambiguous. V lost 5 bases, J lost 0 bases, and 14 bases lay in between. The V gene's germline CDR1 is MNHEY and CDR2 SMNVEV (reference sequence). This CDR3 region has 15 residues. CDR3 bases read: TGTGCCAGCAGTCCTAATCGACTCAGCTCCTACGAG. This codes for CASSPNRLSSYE. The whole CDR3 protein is CASSPNRLSSYEQYF.

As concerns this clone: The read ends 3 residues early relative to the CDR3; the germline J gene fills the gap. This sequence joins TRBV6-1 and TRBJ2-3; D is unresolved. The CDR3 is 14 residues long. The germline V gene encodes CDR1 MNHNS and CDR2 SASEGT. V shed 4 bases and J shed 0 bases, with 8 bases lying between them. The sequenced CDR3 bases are TGTGCCAGCAGTGTTAGAGTGAGCACAGATACG. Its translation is CASSVRVSTDT. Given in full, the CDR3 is CASSVRVSTDTQYF.

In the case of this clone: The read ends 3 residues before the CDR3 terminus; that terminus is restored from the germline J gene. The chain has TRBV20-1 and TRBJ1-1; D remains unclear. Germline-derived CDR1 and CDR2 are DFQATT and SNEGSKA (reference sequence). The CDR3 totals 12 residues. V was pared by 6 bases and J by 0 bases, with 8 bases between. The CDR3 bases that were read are TGCAGTGCGACTCCTCTGAACACTGAA. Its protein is CSATPLNTE. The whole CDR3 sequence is CSATPLNTEAFF.

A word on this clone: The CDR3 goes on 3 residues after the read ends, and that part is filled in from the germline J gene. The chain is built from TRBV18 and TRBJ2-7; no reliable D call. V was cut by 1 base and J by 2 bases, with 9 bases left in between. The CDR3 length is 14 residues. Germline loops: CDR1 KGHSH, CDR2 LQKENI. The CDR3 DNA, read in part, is TGTGCCAGCTCACCACTGGCAGATACCTACGAG. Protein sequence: CASSPLADTYE. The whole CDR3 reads CASSPLADTYEQYF.

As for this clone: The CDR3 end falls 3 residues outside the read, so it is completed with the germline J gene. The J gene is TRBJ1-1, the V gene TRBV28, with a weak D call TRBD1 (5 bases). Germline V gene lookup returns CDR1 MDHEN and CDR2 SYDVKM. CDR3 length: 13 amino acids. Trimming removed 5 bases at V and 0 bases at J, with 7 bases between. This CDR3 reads CASSKGVNTEAFF. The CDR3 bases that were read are TGTGCCAGCAGTAAAGGGGTGAACACTGAA.

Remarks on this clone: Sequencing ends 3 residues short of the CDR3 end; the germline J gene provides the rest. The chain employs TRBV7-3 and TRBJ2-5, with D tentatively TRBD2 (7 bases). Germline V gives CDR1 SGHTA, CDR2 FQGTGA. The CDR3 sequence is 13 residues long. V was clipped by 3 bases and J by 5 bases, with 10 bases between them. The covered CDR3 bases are TGTGCCAGCAGCTTGGGGGGGCGGGAGACC. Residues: CASSLGGRET. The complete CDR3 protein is CASSLGGRETQYF. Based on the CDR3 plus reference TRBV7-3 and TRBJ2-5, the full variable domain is GAGVSQTPSNKVTEKGKYVELRCDPISGHTALYWYRQSLGQGPEFLIYFQGTGAADDSGLPNDRFFAVRPEGSVSTLKIQRTERGDSAVYLCASSLGGRETQYFGPGTRLLVL.

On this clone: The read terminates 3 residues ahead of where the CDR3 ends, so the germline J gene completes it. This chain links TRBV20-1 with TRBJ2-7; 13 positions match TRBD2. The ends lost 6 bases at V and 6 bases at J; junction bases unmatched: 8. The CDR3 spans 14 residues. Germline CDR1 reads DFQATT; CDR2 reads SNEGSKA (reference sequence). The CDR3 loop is CSATTSGGASEQYF. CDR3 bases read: TGCAGTGCGACCACTAGCGGGGGGGCCTCCGAG.

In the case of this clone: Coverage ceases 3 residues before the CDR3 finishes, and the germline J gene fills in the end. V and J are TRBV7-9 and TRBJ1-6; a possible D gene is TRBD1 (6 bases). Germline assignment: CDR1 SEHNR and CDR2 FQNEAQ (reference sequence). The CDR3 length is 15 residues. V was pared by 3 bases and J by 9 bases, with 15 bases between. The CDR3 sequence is CASSFGLQGVSPLHF. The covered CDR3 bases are TGTGCCAGCAGCTTTGGTTTACAGGGAGTTTCACCC.

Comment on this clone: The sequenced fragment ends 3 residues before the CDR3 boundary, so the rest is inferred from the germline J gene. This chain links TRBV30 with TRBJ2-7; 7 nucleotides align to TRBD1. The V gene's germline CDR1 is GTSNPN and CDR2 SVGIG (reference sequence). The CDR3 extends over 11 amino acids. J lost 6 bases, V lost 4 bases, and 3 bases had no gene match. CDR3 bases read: TGTGCCTGGACTACAGGGGTCGAG. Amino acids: CAWTTGVE. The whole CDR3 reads CAWTTGVEQYF.

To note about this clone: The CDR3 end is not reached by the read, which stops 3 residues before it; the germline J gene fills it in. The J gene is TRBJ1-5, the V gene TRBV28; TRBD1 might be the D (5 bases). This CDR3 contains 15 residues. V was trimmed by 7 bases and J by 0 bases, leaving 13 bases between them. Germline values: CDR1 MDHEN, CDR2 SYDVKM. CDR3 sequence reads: CASIQQGSSNQPQHF. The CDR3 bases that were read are TGTGCCAGCATCCAGCAGGGAAGTAGCAATCAGCCC. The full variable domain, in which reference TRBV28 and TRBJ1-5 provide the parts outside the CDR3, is DVKVTQSSRYLVKRTGEKVFLECVQDMDHENMFWYRQDPGLGLRLIYFSYDVKMKEKGDIPEGYSVSREKKERFSLILESASTNQTSMYLCASIQQGSSNQPQHFGDGTRLSIL.

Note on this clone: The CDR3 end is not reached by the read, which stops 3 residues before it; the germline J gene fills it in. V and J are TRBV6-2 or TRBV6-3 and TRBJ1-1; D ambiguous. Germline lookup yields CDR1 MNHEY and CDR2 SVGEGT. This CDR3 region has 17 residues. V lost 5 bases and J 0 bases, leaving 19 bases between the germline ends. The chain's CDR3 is CASSSPIDGVMNTEAFF. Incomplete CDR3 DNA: TGTGCCAGCAGTAGCCCGATCGACGGGGTAATGAACACTGAA.

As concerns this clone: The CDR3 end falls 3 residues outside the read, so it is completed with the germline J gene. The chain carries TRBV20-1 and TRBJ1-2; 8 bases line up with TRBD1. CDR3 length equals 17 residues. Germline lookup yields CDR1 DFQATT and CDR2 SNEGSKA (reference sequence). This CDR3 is CSADRGPNLWYQETYTF. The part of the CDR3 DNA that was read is TGCAGTGCAGACAGGGGACCTAACCTCTGGTACCAAGAGACC.

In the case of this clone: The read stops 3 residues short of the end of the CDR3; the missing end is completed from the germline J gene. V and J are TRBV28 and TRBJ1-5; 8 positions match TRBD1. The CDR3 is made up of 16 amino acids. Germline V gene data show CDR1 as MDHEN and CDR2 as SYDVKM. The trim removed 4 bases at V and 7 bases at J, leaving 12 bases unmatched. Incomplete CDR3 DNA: TGTGCCAGCAGTTCCACAGGGCAGGGGGCTTTCCAGCCC. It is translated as CASSSTGQGAFQP. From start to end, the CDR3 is CASSSTGQGAFQPQHF. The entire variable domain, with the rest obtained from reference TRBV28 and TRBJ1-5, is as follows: DVKVTQSSRYLVKRTGEKVFLECVQDMDHENMFWYRQDPGLGLRLIYFSYDVKMKEKGDIPEGYSVSREKKERFSLILESASTNQTSMYLCASSSTGQGAFQPQHFGDGTRLSIL.

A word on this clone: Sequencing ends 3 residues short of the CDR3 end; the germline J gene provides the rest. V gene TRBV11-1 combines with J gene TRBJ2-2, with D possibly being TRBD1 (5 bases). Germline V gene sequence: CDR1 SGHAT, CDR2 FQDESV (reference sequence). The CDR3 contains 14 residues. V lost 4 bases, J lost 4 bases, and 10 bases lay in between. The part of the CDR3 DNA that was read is TGTGCCAGCAGCTCCAAAAGGGGCACCGGGGAG. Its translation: CASSSKRGTGE. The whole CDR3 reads CASSSKRGTGELFF.

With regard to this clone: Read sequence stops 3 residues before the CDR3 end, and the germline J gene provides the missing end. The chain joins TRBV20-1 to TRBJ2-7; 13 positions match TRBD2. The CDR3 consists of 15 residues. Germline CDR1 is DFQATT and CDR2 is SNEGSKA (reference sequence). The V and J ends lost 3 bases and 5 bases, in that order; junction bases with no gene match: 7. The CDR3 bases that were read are TGCAGTGCTAGGACTAGCGGGGGGTCCGCCCACGAG. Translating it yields CSARTSGGSAHE. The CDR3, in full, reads CSARTSGGSAHEQYF.

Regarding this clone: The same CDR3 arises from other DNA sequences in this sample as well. CDR3 DNA (partial): TGTGCCACCAGTGATGATAGCGGGGGGGCTATCAATGAG. It yields the protein CATSDDSGGAINE. The full CDR3 reads CATSDDSGGAINEQFF. V is TRBV24-1 and J is TRBJ2-1, with 11 nucleotides matching TRBD2. The sequenced fragment ends 3 residues before the CDR3 boundary, so the rest is inferred from the germline J gene. Germline V lookup: CDR1 KGHDR, CDR2 SFDVKD. The trim removed 3 bases at V and 6 bases at J, leaving 6 bases unmatched. This CDR3 region has 16 residues.

The CDR3 sequence: CAVNRGVAQYF. Partial CDR3 DNA: TGTGCCGTTAACCGCGGGGTAGCG. The V and J genes are TRBV11-2 and TRBJ2-3; tentatively, D is TRBD2 (6 bases). Read sequence stops 3 residues before the CDR3 end, and the germline J gene provides the missing end. The CDR3 totals 11 residues. The germline CDR1 and CDR2 sequences are SGHAT and FQNNGV.

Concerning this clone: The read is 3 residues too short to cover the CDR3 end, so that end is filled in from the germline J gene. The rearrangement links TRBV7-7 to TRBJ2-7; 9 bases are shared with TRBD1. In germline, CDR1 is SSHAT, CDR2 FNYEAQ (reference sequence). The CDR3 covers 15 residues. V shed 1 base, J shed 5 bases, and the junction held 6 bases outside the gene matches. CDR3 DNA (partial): TGTGCCAGCAGCTTAGGCACAGGGGGCCGGGACGAG. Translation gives CASSLGTGGRDE. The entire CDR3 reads CASSLGTGGRDEQYF.

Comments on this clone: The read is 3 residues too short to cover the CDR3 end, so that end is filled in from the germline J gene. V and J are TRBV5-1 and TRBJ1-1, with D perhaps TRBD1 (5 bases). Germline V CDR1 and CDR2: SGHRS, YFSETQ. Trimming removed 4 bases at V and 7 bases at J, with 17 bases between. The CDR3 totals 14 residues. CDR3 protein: CASSLTGGKVEAFF. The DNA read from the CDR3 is TGCGCCAGCAGCCTTACCGGGGGGAAGGTTGAA.

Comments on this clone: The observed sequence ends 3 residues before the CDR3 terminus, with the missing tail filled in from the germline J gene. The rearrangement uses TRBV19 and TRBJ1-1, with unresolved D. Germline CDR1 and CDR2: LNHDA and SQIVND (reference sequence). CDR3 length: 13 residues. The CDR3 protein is CASSKDSPGKAFF. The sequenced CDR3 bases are TGTGCCAGTAGTAAGGACTCTCCTGGGAAA.

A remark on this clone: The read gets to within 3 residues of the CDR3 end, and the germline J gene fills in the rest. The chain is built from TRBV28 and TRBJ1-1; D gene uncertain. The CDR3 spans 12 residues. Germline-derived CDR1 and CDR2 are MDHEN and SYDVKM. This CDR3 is CASSPRPREAFF. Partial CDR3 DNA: TGTGCCAGCAGTCCGCGGCCGAGAGAG.

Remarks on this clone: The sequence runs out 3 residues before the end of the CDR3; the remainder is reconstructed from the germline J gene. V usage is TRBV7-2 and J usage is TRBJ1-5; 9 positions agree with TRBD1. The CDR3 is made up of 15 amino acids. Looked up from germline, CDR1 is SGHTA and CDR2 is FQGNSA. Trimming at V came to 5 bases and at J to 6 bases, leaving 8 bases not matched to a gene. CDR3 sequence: CASSIGTGKGQPQHF. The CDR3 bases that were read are TGTGCCAGCAGCATCGGGACAGGGAAGGGTCAGCCC.

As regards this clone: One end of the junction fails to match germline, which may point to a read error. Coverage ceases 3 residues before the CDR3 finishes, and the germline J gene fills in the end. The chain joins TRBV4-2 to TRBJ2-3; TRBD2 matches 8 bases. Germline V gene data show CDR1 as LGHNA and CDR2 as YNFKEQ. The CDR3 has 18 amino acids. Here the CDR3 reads CASSQDLPTVSGADTQYF. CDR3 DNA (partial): TGCGCCAGCAGCCAAGACCTACCGACAGTTAGCGGGGCAGATACG.

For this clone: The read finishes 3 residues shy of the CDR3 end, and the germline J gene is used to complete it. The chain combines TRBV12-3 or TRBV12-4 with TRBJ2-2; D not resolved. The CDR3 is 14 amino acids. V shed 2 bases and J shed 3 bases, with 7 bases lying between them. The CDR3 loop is CASSLTLYTGELFF. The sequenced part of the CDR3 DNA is TGTGCCAGCAGTTTAACTCTGTACACCGGGGAG.

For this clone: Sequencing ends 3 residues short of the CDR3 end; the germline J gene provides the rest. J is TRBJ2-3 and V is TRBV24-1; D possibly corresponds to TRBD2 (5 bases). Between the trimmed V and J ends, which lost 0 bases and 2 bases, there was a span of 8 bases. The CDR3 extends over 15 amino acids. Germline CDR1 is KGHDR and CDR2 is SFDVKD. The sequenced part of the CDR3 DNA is TGTGCCACCAGTGATTTGACGGGGTCCACAGATACG. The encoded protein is CATSDLTGSTDT. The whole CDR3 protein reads CATSDLTGSTDTQYF.

The covered CDR3 bases are TGTGCCAGCAGCCTACTCCAGGGGGCGCGCTCTGAA. Its translation: CASSLLQGARSE. The full CDR3 reads CASSLLQGARSEAFF. The V gene is TRBV5-4, the J gene TRBJ1-1; the match to TRBD1 covers 8 bases. The read finishes 3 residues shy of the CDR3 end, and the germline J gene is used to complete it. Unmatched junction bases numbered 11, after V lost 4 bases and J lost 6 bases. Germline CDR1 and CDR2: SGHNT and YYREEE (reference sequence). This CDR3 spans 15 amino acids. Full variable domain (outside the CDR3, taken from reference TRBV5-4 and TRBJ1-1): ETGVTQSPTHLIKTRGQQVTLRCSSQSGHNTVSWYQQALGQGPQFIFQYYREEENGRGNFPPRFSGLQFPNYSSELNVNALELDDSALYLCASSLLQGARSEAFFGQGTRLTVV.

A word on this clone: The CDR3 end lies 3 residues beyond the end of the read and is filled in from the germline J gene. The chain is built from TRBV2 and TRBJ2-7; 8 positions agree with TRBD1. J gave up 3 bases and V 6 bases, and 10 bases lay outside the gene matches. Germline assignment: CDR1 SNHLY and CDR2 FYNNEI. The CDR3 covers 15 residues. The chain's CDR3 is CASSLTGEGVYEQYF. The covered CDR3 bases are TGTGCCAGCAGCCTGACAGGGGAAGGGGTCTACGAG.

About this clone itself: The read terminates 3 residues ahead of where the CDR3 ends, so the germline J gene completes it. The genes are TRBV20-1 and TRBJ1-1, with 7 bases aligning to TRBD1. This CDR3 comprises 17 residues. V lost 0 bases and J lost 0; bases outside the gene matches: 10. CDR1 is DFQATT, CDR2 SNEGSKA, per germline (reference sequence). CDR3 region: CSARDGRQGGMNTEAFF. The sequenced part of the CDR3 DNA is TGCAGTGCTAGAGATGGGCGACAGGGCGGCATGAACACTGAA.